The clone carrying this T cell receptor (beta chain) has a handful of counts. Germline CDR1 SGHAT, CDR2 FQNNGV. The CDR3 is made up of 20 amino acids. V dropped 5 bases and J dropped 1; count of bases not matched to a gene: 15. This entry is derived from a study of early T cells in non-severe SARS-CoV-2 infection. As for the study in general: Chains stayed unpaired after sequencing of bulk RNA from unsorted whole blood.

Separate cDNA molecules each had unique molecular identifiers attached to them. A single record per CDR3 protein comes from TCRdb applying MiXCR to the 5' RACE reads. Seen here are 55,000 to 65,000 distinct CDR3 sequences, roughly 12% observed once, and the top ten hold over 1.3%. The chain is built from TRBV11-2 and TRBJ2-2; 11 bases line up with TRBD2. The receptor's source is an adult who was a healthcare worker with PCR-confirmed SARS-CoV-2 infection or an uninfected control (not recorded which). The source was whole blood, collected at baseline. In DNA, the CDR3 is TGTGCCAGCAGCACCAAGAAATGGCTAGCGGGAGGATTGAACACCGGGGAGCTGTTTTTT. As protein: CASSTKKWLAGGLNTGELFF. Together with reference TRBV11-2 and TRBJ2-2, the CDR3 gives the full variable domain: EAGVAQSPRYKIIEKRQSVAFWCNPISGHATLYWYQQILGQGPKLLIQFQNNGVVDDSQLPKDRFSAERLKGVDSTLKIQPAKLEDSAVYLCASSTKKWLAGGLNTGELFFGEGSRLTVL.